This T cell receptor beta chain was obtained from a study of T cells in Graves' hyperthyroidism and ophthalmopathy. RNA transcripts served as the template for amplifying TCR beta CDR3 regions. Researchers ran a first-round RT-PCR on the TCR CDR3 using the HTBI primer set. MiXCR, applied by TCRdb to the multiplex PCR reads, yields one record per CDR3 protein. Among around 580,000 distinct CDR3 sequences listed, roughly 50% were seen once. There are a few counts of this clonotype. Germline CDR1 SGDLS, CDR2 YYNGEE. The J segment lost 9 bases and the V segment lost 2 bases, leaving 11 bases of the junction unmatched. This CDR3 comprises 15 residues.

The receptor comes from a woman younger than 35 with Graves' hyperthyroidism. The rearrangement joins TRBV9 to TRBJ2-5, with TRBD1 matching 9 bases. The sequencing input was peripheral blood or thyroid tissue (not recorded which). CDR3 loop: CASSVGTGPGEAQYF. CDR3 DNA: TGTGCCAGCAGCGTTGGGACAGGGCCGGGTGAGGCCCAGTACTTC.